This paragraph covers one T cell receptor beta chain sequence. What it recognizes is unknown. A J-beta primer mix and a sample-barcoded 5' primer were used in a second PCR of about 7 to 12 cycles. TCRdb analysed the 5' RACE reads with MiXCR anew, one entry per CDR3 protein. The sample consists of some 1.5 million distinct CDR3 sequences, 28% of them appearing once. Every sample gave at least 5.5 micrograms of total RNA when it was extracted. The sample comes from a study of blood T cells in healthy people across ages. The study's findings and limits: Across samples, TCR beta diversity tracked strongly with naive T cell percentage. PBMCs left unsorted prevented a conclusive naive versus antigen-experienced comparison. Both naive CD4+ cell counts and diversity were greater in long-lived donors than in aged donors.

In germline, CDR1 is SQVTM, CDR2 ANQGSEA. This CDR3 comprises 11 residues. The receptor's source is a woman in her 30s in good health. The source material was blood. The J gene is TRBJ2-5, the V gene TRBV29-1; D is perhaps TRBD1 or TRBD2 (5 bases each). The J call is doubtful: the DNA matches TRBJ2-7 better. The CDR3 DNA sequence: TGCAGCGCTCGGGGCACCGACGAGCAGTACTTC. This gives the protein CSARGTDEQYF.